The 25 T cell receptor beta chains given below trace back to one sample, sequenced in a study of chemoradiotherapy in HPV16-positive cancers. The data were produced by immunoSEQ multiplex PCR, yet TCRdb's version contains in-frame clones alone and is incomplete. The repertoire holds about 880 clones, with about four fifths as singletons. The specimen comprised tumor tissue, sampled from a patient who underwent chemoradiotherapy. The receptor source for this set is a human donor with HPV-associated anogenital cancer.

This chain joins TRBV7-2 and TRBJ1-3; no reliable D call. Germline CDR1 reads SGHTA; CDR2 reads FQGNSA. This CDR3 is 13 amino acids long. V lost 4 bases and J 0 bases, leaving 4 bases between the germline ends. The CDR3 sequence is CASSSASGNTIYF. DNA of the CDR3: TGTGCCAGCAGCTCAGCCTCTGGAAACACCATATATTTT.

The CDR3 spells CASSPSGGAWYGYTF. The CDR3 DNA reads as TGTGCCAGCAGTCCCTCGGGGGGCGCCTGGTATGGCTACACCTTC. This chain connects TRBV6-6 to TRBJ1-2, with a possible D match to TRBD1 (6 bases). CDR1 is MNHNY and CDR2 is SVGAGI in the germline V gene (reference sequence). V dropped 5 bases and J dropped 5 bases, with 18 bases sitting between them. This CDR3 contains 15 residues.

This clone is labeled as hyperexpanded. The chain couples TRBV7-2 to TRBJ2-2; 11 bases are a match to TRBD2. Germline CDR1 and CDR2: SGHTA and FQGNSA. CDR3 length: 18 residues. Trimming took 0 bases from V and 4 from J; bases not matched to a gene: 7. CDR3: CASSLAPLAGGRTGELFF. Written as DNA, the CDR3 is TGTGCCAGCAGCTTAGCGCCGTTAGCGGGGGGGCGCACCGGGGAGCTGTTTTTT.

CDR3 coding DNA: TGTGCCAGTAGTTTCGGAGGACAGACAAACATTCAGTACTTC. Translating it yields CASSFGGQTNIQYF. V usage is TRBV19 and J usage is TRBJ2-4; tentative D call: TRBD1 (6 bases). The germline V gene encodes CDR1 LNHDA and CDR2 SQIVND (reference sequence). The CDR3 extends over 14 amino acids. The V end lost 5 bases, the J end lost 6 bases, and 14 bases lay between the germline ends. The full variable domain, completed using reference TRBV19 and TRBJ2-4, is DGGITQSPKYLFRKEGQNVTLSCEQNLNHDAMYWYRQDPGQGLRLIYYSQIVNDFQKGDIAEGYSVSREKKESFPLTVTSAQKNPTAFYLCASSFGGQTNIQYFGAGTRLSVL.

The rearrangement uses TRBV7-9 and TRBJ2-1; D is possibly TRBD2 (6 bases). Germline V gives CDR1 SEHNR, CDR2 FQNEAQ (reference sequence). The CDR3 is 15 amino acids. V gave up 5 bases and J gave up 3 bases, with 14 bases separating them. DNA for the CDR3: TGTGCCAGCAGCATGACGGAGGGTTACTACAATGAGCAGTTCTTC. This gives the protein CASSMTEGYYNEQFF. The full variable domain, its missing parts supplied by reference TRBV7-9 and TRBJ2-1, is DTGVSQNPRHKITKRGQNVTFRCDPISEHNRLYWYRQTLGQGPEFLTYFQNEAQLEKSRLLSDRFSAERPKGSFSTLEIQRTEQGDSAMYLCASSMTEGYYNEQFFGPGTRLTVL.

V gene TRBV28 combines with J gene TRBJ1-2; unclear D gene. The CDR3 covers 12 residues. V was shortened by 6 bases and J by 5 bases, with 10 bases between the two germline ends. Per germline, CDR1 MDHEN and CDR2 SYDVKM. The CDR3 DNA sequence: TGTGCCAGCAGCCGCTGGGATTATGGCTACACCTTC. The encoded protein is CASSRWDYGYTF.

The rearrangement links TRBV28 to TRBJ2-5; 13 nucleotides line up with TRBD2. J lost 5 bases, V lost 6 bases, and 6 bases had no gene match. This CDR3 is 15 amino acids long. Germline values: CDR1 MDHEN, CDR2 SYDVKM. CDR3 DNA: TGTGCCAGCAGCCCACTAGCGGGAGGGTTGGAGACCCAGTACTTC. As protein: CASSPLAGGLETQYF.

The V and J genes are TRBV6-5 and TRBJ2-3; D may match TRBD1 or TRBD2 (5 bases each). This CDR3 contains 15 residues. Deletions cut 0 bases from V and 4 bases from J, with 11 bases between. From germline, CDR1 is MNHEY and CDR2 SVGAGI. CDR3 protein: CASSYSSGTADTQYF. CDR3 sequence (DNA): TGTGCCAGCAGTTACTCGTCAGGGACCGCAGATACGCAGTATTTT.

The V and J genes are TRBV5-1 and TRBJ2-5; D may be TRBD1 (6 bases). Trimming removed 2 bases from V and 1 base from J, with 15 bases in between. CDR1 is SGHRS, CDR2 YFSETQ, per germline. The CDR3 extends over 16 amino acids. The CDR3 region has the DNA TGCGCCAGCAGCTTTTCAGGGGCGGTCACCCAAGAGACCCAGTACTTC. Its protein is CASSFSGAVTQETQYF.

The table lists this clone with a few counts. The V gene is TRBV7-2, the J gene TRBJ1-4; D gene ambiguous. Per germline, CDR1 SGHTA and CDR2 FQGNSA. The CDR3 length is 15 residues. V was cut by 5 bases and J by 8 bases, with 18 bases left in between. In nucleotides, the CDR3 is TGTGCCAGCAGCCGTCGTTCCCTAGGTCGGGAAAAACTGTTTTTT. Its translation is CASSRRSLGREKLFF. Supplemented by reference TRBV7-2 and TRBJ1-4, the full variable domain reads GAGVSQSPSNKVTEKGKDVELRCDPISGHTALYWYRQSLGQGLEFLIYFQGNSAPDKSGLPSDRFSAERTGGSVSTLTIQRTQQEDSAVYLCASSRRSLGREKLFFGSGTQLSVL.

CDR3 bases: TGTGCCAACCAACCAGGGGGGGGTCTCTACGAGCAGTACTTC. It codes for CANQPGGGLYEQYF. This chain joins TRBV5-8 and TRBJ2-7; either TRBD1 or TRBD2 may fit D (7 bases each). CDR3 size: 14 residues. CDR1 SGHTS and CDR2 YDEGEE come from the germline V gene. The V gene lost 9 bases and the J gene lost 3 bases, with 19 bases spanning the gap.

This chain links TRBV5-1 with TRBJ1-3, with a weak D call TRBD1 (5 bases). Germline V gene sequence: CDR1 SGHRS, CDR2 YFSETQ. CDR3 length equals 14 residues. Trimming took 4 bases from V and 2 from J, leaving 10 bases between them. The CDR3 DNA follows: TGCGCCAGCAGCCCTGGGACCGCTGGAAACACCATATATTTT. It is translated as CASSPGTAGNTIYF.

The DNA for the CDR3 is TGTGCCAGCACGCTTTGGGACAACAATCAGCCCCAGCATTTT. It codes for CASTLWDNNQPQHF. The chain carries TRBV28 and TRBJ1-5; perhaps TRBD1 as D (6 bases). Germline CDR1 and CDR2: MDHEN and SYDVKM. V lost 7 bases and J lost 3, with 13 bases in between. The CDR3 loop spans 14 amino acids.

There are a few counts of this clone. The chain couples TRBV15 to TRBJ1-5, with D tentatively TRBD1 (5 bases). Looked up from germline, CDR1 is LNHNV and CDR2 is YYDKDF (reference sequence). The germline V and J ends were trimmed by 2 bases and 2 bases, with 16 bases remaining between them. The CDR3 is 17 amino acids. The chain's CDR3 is CATSRRDLLVGNQPQHF. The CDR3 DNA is TGTGCCACCAGCAGAAGGGACCTCCTCGTGGGCAATCAGCCCCAGCATTTT.

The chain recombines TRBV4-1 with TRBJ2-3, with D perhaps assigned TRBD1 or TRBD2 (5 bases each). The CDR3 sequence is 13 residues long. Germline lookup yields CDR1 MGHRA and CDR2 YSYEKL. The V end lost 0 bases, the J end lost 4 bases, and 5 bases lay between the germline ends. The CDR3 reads CASSQEGPDTQYF. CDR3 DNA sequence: TGCGCCAGCAGCCAAGAGGGACCAGATACGCAGTATTTT.

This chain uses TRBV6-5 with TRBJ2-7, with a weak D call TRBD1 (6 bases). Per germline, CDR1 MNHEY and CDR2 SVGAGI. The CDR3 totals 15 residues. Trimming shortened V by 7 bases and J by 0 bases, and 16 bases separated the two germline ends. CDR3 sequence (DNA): TGTGCCAGCAAATCGACAAAGACAGGCTCCTACGAGCAGTACTTC. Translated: CASKSTKTGSYEQYF.

This CDR3 is CASSGPTSGGAPDTQYF. The CDR3 coding sequence is TGTGCCAGCAGCGGCCCGACTAGCGGGGGGGCCCCAGATACGCAGTATTTT. The chain couples TRBV5-4 to TRBJ2-3; 14 positions agree with TRBD2. CDR1 and CDR2 (germline): SGHNT, YYREEE (reference sequence). There are 17 residues in the CDR3. V lost 4 bases, J lost 4 bases, and 8 bases stayed unmatched.

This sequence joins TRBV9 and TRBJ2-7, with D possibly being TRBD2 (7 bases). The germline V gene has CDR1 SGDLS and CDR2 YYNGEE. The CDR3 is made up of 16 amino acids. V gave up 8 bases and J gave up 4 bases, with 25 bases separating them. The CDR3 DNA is TGTGCCAGACCCTCCTCCCCAGGGGAGGGGGGATACGAGCAGTACTTC. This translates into CARPSSPGEGGYEQYF.

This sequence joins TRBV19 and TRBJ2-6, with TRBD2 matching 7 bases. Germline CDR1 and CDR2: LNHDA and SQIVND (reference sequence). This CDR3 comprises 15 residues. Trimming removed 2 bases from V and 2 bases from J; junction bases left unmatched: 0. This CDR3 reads CASSISGTGANVLTF. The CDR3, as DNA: TGTGCCAGTAGTATAAGCGGGACTGGGGCCAACGTCCTGACTTTC.

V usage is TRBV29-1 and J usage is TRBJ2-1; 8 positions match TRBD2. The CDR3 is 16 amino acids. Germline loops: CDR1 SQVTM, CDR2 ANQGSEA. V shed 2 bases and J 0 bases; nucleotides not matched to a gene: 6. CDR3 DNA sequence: TGCAGCGTTGAACCAAAGCGGGGGAGCTCCTACAATGAGCAGTTCTTC. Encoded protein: CSVEPKRGSSYNEQFF.

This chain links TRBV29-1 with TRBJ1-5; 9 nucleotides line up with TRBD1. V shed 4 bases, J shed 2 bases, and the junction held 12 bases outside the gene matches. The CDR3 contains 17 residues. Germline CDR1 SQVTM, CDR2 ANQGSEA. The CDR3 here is CSVVWGTGRLGNQPQHF. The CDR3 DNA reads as TGCAGCGTTGTATGGGGGACAGGGAGGCTTGGCAATCAGCCCCAGCATTTT.

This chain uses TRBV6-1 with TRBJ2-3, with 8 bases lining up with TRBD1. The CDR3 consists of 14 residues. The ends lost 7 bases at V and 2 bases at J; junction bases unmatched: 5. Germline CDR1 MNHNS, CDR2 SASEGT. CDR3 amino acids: CASKKQGVTDTQYF. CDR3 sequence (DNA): TGTGCCAGCAAAAAACAGGGGGTCACAGATACGCAGTATTTT.

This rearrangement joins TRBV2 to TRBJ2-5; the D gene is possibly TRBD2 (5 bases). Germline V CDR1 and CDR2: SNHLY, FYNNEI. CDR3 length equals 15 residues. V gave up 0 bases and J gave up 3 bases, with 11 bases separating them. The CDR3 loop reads CASSEADGGKETQYF. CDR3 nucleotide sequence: TGTGCCAGCAGTGAAGCGGACGGAGGAAAAGAGACCCAGTACTTC. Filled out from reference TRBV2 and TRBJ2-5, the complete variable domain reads EPEVTQTPSHQVTQMGQEVILRCVPISNHLYFYWYRQILGQKVEFLVSFYNNEISEKSEIFDDQFSVERPDGSNFTLKIRSTKLEDSAMYFCASSEADGGKETQYFGPGTRLLVL.

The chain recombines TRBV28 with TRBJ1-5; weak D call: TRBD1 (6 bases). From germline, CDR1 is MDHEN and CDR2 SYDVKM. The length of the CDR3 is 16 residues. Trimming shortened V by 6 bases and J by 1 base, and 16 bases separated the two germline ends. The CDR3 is CASRSDRFGSNQPQHF. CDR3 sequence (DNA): TGTGCCAGCAGAAGCGACAGGTTCGGGAGCAATCAGCCCCAGCATTTT.

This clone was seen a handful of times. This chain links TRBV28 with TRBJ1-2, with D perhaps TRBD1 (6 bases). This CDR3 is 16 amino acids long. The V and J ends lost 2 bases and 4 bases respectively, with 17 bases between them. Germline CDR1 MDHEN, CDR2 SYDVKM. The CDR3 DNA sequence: TGTGCCAGCAGTTTAATCGTGGGGGGCGACAGCTATGGCTACACCTTC. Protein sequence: CASSLIVGGDSYGYTF.